This section outlines one T cell receptor beta chain sequence together with its context. TCRdb's copy holds only in-frame clones and misses some; the assay was immunoSEQ multiplex PCR. The sample records fewer than 250,000 clones, about 89% being singletons. This sample stems from a study of blood T cell repertoires in COVID-19. Study at large: Italy, Spain and the United States were the sources of the convalescent and acute COVID-19 samples.

The CDR3 consists of 15 residues. The V gene's germline CDR1 is ENHRY and CDR2 SYGVKD. V lost 2 bases, J lost 5 bases, and 3 bases stayed unmatched. The chain couples TRBV10-3 to TRBJ2-1, with TRBD2 identical over 10 bases. Sequencing was performed on peripheral blood. The sequence derives from a woman aged 55-70 years who had recovered from COVID-19. CDR3 coding DNA: TGTGCCATCAGTGAGGAGCTAGCGGGGGACAATGAGCAGTTCTTC. It yields the protein CAISEELAGDNEQFF.